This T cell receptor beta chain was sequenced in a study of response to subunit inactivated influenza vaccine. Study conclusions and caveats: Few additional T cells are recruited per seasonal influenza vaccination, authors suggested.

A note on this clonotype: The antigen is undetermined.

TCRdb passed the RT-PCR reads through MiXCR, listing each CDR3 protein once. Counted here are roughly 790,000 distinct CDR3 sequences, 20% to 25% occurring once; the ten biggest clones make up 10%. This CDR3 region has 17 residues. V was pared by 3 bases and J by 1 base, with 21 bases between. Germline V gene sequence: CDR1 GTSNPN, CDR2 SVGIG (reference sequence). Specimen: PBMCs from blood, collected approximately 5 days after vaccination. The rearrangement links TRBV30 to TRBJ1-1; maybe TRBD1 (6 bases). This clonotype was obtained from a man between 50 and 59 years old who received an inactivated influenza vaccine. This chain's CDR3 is CAWRGARDQGGNTEAFF. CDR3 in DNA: TGTGCCTGGAGGGGGGCCAGAGATCAAGGGGGGAACACTGAAGCTTTCTTT.